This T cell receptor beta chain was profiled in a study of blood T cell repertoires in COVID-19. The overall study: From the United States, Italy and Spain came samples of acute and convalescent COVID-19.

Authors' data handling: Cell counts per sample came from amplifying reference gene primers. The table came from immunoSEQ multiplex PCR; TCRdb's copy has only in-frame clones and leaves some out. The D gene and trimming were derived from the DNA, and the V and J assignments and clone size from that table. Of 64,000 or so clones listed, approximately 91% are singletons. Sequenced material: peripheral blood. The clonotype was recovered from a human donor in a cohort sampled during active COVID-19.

The CDR3 bases are TGTGCCAGCAGCTTTACAGGGGTAGGGGAGCAGTACTTC. Translated, it gives CASSFTGVGEQYF. The chain uses TRBV11-1 and TRBJ2-7; 7 bases map to TRBD1. CDR3 length: 13 amino acids. CDR1 and CDR2 (germline): SGHAT, FQDESV (reference sequence). J gave up 7 bases and V 3 bases, and 6 bases lay outside the gene matches.